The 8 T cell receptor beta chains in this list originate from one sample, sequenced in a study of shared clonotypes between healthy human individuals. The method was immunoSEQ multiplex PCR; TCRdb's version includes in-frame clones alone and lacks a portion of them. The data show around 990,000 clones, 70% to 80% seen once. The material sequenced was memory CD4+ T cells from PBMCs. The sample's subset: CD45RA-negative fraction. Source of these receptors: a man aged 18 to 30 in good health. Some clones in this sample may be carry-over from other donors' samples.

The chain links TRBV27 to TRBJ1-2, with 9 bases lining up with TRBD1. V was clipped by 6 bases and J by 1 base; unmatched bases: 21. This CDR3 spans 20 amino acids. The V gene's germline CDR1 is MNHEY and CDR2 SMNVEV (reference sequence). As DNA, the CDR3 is TGTGCCAGCAGCCTCCAACTCCCGACAGGGGGAACTACTCTTAACTATGGCTACACCTTC. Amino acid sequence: CASSLQLPTGGTTLNYGYTF.

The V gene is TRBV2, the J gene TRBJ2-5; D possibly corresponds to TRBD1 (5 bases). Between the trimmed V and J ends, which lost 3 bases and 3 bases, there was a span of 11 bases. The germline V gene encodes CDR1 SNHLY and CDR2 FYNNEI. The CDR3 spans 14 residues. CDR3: CASSDRAAEETQYF. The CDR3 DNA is TGTGCCAGCAGTGACAGGGCAGCAGAAGAGACCCAGTACTTC.

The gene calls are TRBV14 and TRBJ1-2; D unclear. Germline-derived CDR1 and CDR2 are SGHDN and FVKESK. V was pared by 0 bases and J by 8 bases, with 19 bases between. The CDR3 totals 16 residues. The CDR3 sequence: CASSQDRALFSDGYTF. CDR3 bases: TGTGCCAGCAGCCAAGATAGGGCCCTTTTTTCTGACGGCTACACCTTC.

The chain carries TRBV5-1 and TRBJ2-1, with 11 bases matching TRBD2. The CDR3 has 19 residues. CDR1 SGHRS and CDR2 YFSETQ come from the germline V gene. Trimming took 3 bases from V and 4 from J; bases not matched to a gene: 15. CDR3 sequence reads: CASSSHGWTSGRTYNEQFF. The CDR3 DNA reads TGCGCCAGCAGCTCGCATGGCTGGACTAGCGGGCGTACATACAATGAGCAGTTCTTC.

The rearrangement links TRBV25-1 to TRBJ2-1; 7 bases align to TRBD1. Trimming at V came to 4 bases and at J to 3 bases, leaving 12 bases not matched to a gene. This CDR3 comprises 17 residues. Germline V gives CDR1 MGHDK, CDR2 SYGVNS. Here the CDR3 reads CASSGRMGRGNYNEQFF. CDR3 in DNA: TGTGCCAGCAGTGGCCGAATGGGCAGGGGGAACTACAATGAGCAGTTCTTC.

The CDR3 loop is CSVLKTSGQKSYNEQFF. The CDR3 DNA reads as TGCAGCGTTCTCAAGACTAGCGGGCAAAAATCCTACAATGAGCAGTTCTTC. This rearrangement joins TRBV29-1 to TRBJ2-1; 10 nucleotides match TRBD2. This CDR3 has 17 amino acids. Per germline, CDR1 SQVTM and CDR2 ANQGSEA. The trim removed 5 bases at V and 1 base at J, leaving 11 bases unmatched.

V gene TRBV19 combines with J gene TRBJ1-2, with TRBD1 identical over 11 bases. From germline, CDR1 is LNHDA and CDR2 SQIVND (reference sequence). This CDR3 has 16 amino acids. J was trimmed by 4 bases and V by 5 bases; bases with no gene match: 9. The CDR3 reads CASSEGQGAPGYGYTF. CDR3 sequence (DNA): TGTGCCAGTAGTGAAGGACAGGGGGCGCCGGGCTATGGCTACACCTTC. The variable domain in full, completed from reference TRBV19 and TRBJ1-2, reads DGGITQSPKYLFRKEGQNVTLSCEQNLNHDAMYWYRQDPGQGLRLIYYSQIVNDFQKGDIAEGYSVSREKKESFPLTVTSAQKNPTAFYLCASSEGQGAPGYGYTFGSGTRLTVV.

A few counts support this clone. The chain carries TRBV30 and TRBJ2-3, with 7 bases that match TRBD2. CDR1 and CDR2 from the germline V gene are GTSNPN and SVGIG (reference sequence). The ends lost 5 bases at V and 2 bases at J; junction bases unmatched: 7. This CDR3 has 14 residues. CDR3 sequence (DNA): TGTGCCTGGGTAGCGGGTACCAACACAGATACGCAGTATTTT. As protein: CAWVAGTNTDTQYF.